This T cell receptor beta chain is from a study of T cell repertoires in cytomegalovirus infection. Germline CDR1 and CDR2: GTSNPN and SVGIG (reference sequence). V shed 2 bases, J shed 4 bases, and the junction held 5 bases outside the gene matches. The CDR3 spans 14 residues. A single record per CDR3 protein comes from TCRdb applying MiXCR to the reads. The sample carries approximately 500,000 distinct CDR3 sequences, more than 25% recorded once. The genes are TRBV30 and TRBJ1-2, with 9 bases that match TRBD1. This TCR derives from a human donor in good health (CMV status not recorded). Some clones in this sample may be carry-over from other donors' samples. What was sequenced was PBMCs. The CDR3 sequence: CAWSLGTGIYGYTF. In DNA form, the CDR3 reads TGTGCCTGGAGTCTGGGGACAGGGATCTATGGCTACACCTTC.